This TCR beta chain was retrieved from a study of CD8+ T cells in alopecia areata. Worth noting for this clone: The antigen remains unidentified.

Points from the study as a whole: Scalp clonality and expanded CD8+ clones among the top 100 showed significant decreases with tofacitinib. It was lesional scalp, especially alopecia totalis/universalis, that showed higher clonality than normal scalp.

Treatment reported: oral pan-JAK inhibitor, 5-10 mg twice daily. PBMCs yielded sorted CD4+ and CD8+ T cells. Following extraction, RNA underwent reverse transcription to cDNA, which served as the sequencing template. Profiled with immunoSEQ multiplex PCR; TCRdb holds only in-frame clones, not every one. This table holds fewer than 250,000 clones, 60% found once. The material was CD4+ T cells sorted from blood, obtained at week 24, from a patient treated with tofacitinib. This clonotype originated in a human donor with alopecia areata.

CDR3 nucleotides: TGTGCCAGCAGCGTGGGTCACCCTGGCACAGATACGCAGTATTTT. Amino acids: CASSVGHPGTDTQYF. The J gene is TRBJ2-3, the V gene TRBV9; D unresolved. CDR3 length: 15 residues. Germline CDR1 SGDLS, CDR2 YYNGEE. Trimming removed 2 bases from V and 1 base from J, with 11 bases in between. Together with reference TRBV9 and TRBJ2-3, the CDR3 gives the full variable domain: DSGVTQTPKHLITATGQRVTLRCSPRSGDLSVYWYQQSLDQGLQFLIQYYNGEERAKGNILERFSAQQFPDLHSELNLSSLELGDSALYFCASSVGHPGTDTQYFGPGTRLTVL.